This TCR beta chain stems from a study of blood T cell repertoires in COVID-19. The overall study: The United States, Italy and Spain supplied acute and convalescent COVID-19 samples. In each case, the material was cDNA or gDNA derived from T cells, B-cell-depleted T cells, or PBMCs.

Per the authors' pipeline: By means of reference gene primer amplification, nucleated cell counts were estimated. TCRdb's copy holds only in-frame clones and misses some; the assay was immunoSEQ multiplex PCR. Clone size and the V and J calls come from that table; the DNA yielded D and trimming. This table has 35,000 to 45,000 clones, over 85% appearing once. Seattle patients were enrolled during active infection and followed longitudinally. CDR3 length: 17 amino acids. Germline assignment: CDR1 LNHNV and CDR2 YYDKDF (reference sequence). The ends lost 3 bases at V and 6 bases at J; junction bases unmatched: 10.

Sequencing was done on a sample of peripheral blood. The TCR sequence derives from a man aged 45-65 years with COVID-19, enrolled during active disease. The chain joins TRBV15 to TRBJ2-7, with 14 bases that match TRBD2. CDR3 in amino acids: CATSRGRLAGGPSEQYF. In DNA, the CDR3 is TGTGCCACCAGCAGGGGCCGACTAGCGGGAGGGCCGAGCGAGCAGTACTTC.